The 30 T cell receptor beta chains given below trace back to one sample, sequenced in a study of blood T cell repertoires in COVID-19. The method was immunoSEQ multiplex PCR; TCRdb's version includes in-frame clones alone and lacks a portion of them. The sample lists around 55,000 clones, 75% to 85% seen once, with roughly 13% in the top ten. The specimen was peripheral blood. The receptors come from a human donor in a cohort sampled during active COVID-19.

The V and J genes are TRBV28 and TRBJ2-2; D possibly corresponds to TRBD1 (6 bases). The V and J ends lost 3 bases and 7 bases respectively, with 12 bases between them. CDR1 and CDR2 from the germline V gene are MDHEN and SYDVKM. This CDR3 is built from 14 residues. In nucleotides, the CDR3 is TGTGCCAGCAGTTTCGTGACAGGCAGCGGGGAGCTGTTTTTT. Protein sequence: CASSFVTGSGELFF.

V and J are TRBV20-1 and TRBJ2-5; perhaps TRBD1 as D (5 bases). CDR3 size: 11 residues. Germline CDR1 DFQATT, CDR2 SNEGSKA (reference sequence). V was pared by 3 bases and J by 3 bases, with 5 bases between. The CDR3 here is CSASREETQYF. DNA of the CDR3: TGCAGTGCTAGCAGGGAAGAGACCCAGTACTTC.

This CDR3 is CASSLGAGNTEAFF. DNA for the CDR3: TGCGCCAGCAGCTTGGGGGCGGGGAACACTGAAGCTTTCTTT. The chain joins TRBV5-1 to TRBJ1-1; D call uncertain. The V end was cut by 0 bases, the J end by 1 base, with 7 bases between. This CDR3 contains 14 residues. Germline V gene lookup returns CDR1 SGHRS and CDR2 YFSETQ.

The table lists this clone with a count of one. The chain employs TRBV27 and TRBJ2-3; 7 bases align to TRBD2. The CDR3 extends over 16 amino acids. Germline lookup yields CDR1 MNHEY and CDR2 SMNVEV (reference sequence). Trimming at V came to 3 bases and at J to 3 bases, leaving 9 bases not matched to a gene. The CDR3 bases are TGTGCCAGCAGTTTGGCTAGCGGTCGGGGGACAGATACGCAGTATTTT. Its translation: CASSLASGRGTDTQYF.

This clone was counted once. This rearrangement joins TRBV5-1 to TRBJ2-3, with 10 nucleotides matching TRBD2. V dropped 2 bases and J dropped 4; count of bases not matched to a gene: 7. Germline V gene lookup returns CDR1 SGHRS and CDR2 YFSETQ. The CDR3 contains 16 residues. The CDR3, as DNA: TGCGCCAGCAGCTTCAGGACTAGCGGAGGGGCAGATACGCAGTATTTT. Translation gives CASSFRTSGGADTQYF.

V usage is TRBV28 and J usage is TRBJ1-4; TRBD1 aligns across 7 bases. Losses at the gene ends were 6 bases for V and 8 bases for J; bases not matched to a gene: 6. The CDR3 runs 13 residues. In germline, CDR1 is MDHEN, CDR2 SYDVKM. In DNA, the CDR3 is TGTGCCAGCAGATACAGGGGAATGGAAAAACTGTTTTTT. Residues: CASRYRGMEKLFF.

The chain has TRBV10-2 and TRBJ2-3; D remains unclear. V was shortened by 3 bases and J by 4 bases, with 8 bases between the two germline ends. Germline CDR1 reads WSHSY; CDR2 reads SAAADI. This CDR3 has 13 residues. The CDR3 region has the DNA TGCGCCAGCAGTGAAACTACGGCAGATACGCAGTATTTT. It specifies CASSETTADTQYF.

The V call is TRBV9, the J call TRBJ2-3; 8 nucleotides agree with TRBD2. This CDR3 contains 16 residues. With 3 bases clipped from V and 1 base from J, the junction kept 7 bases outside the gene matches. Germline CDR1 is SGDLS and CDR2 is YYNGEE. DNA for the CDR3: TGTGCCAGCAGCGAGACTCCCGGGAGGGGCACAGATACGCAGTATTTT. Translated, it gives CASSETPGRGTDTQYF.

The V and J genes are TRBV25-1 and TRBJ2-7, with 7 bases fitting TRBD1. Unmatched junction bases numbered 6, after V lost 3 bases and J lost 4 bases. The CDR3 is 14 residues long. Germline values: CDR1 MGHDK, CDR2 SYGVNS. The DNA for the CDR3 is TGTGCCAGCAGTGAGACAGGGTATTCGTACGAGCAGTACTTC. Protein sequence: CASSETGYSYEQYF.

The chain uses TRBV3-1 (or the pseudogene TRBV3-2) and TRBJ2-6, with a possible D match to TRBD2 (5 bases). V gave up 3 bases and J gave up 3 bases, with 9 bases separating them. The CDR3 has 15 residues. CDR1 and CDR2 from the germline V gene are LGHDT and YNNKEL (reference sequence). The CDR3 loop is CASSHRTLGANVLTF. The CDR3 DNA sequence: TGTGCCAGCAGCCATAGGACTCTTGGGGCCAACGTCCTGACTTTC.

V is TRBV28 and J is TRBJ1-1; TRBD1 matches at 7 bases. Germline V gene data show CDR1 as MDHEN and CDR2 as SYDVKM. The trim removed 4 bases at V and 0 bases at J, leaving 5 bases unmatched. The CDR3 runs to 15 residues. CDR3 coding DNA: TGTGCCAGCAGTTCCCCGGGACAGTTGAACACTGAAGCTTTCTTT. It codes for CASSSPGQLNTEAFF.

The chain joins TRBV5-6 to TRBJ1-5; TRBD1 matches 10 bases. J lost 4 bases, V lost 4 bases, and 8 bases had no gene match. Germline-derived CDR1 and CDR2 are SGHDT and YYEEEE. This CDR3 contains 16 residues. CDR3 coding DNA: TGTGCCAGCAGCCGGGGGACAGGGGAAGGAAATCAGCCCCAGCATTTT. Translation: CASSRGTGEGNQPQHF.

This chain links TRBV30 with TRBJ1-3, with a possible D match to TRBD1 (6 bases). Germline-derived CDR1 and CDR2 are GTSNPN and SVGIG (reference sequence). The CDR3 is made up of 13 amino acids. V was clipped by 1 base and J by 4 bases, with 8 bases between them. DNA for the CDR3: TGTGCCTGGAGTGCTGACAGGGGAAACACCATATATTTT. Translating gives CAWSADRGNTIYF.

The chain recombines TRBV5-4 with TRBJ1-1; a possible D gene is TRBD1 (6 bases). CDR1 is SGHNT and CDR2 is YYREEE in the germline V gene (reference sequence). Trimming pared 4 bases from V and 0 bases from J, leaving 16 bases between. The CDR3 totals 16 residues. CDR3 residues: CASSPEPRGMNTEAFF. DNA of the CDR3: TGTGCCAGCAGCCCGGAACCAAGGGGGATGAACACTGAAGCTTTCTTT.

In this sample, this clone turned up once. The chain combines TRBV3-1 (or the pseudogene TRBV3-2) with TRBJ2-2, with 7 nucleotides matching TRBD2. This CDR3 is 16 amino acids long. Germline V lookup: CDR1 LGHDT, CDR2 YNNKEL (reference sequence). V lost 1 base and J lost 0; bases outside the gene matches: 2. Here the CDR3 DNA reads TGTGCCAGCAGCCAAGCGGGAGGCGCGAACACCGGGGAGCTGTTTTTT. Encoded protein: CASSQAGGANTGELFF.

This rearrangement joins TRBV7-9 to TRBJ2-1; 8 bases fit TRBD2. The V gene end was trimmed by 5 bases and the J gene end by 4 bases; junction bases not matched to a gene: 7. There are 15 residues in the CDR3. Germline CDR1 SEHNR, CDR2 FQNEAQ (reference sequence). CDR3 sequence (DNA): TGTGCCAGCAGCGGCGGGGTAGCGGGGTACAATGAGCAGTTCTTC. Protein: CASSGGVAGYNEQFF.

The chain employs TRBV5-1 and TRBJ1-1; 7 bases fit TRBD1. The V gene end was trimmed by 4 bases and the J gene end by 0 bases; junction bases not matched to a gene: 12. Germline CDR1 reads SGHRS; CDR2 reads YFSETQ. The CDR3 sequence is 17 residues long. CDR3 sequence: CASSIPRGGSMNTEAFF. The CDR3 DNA follows: TGCGCCAGCAGCATTCCTAGAGGGGGCAGTATGAACACTGAAGCTTTCTTT.

The V call is TRBV29-1, the J call TRBJ1-5, with D perhaps matching TRBD1 (5 bases). The CDR3 consists of 13 residues. Germline V lookup: CDR1 SQVTM, CDR2 ANQGSEA. Trimming left V 6 bases short and J 5 bases short, with 14 bases between. This chain's CDR3 is CSVVGGVDQPQHF. CDR3 DNA: TGCAGCGTGGTGGGGGGAGTCGATCAGCCCCAGCATTTT.

The chain couples TRBV7-3 to TRBJ2-4; possibly TRBD2 for D (6 bases). V was cut by 2 bases and J by 16 bases, with 15 bases left in between. CDR1 SGHTA and CDR2 FQGTGA come from the germline V gene. The CDR3 runs to 12 residues. The DNA of the CDR3 is TGTGCCAGCAGCTTAGAACCGGGACTTTTATACTTC. It yields the protein CASSLEPGLLYF.

The chain joins TRBV28 to TRBJ2-7, with 10 nucleotides matching TRBD1. Germline V CDR1 and CDR2: MDHEN, SYDVKM. J was trimmed by 1 base and V by 7 bases; bases with no gene match: 10. CDR3 length equals 16 residues. For the CDR3, the DNA is TGTGCCAGCAACCCCGAGCGGGGACAGGGGTCCTACGAGCAGTACTTC. Translated, it gives CASNPERGQGSYEQYF. The complete variable domain, with remaining parts taken from reference TRBV28 and TRBJ2-7, reads DVKVTQSSRYLVKRTGEKVFLECVQDMDHENMFWYRQDPGLGLRLIYFSYDVKMKEKGDIPEGYSVSREKKERFSLILESASTNQTSMYLCASNPERGQGSYEQYFGPGTRLTVT.

This clone was seen only a few times. This sequence joins TRBV5-1 and TRBJ2-4; TRBD1 matches 8 bases. The V gene end was trimmed by 2 bases and the J gene end by 1 base; junction bases not matched to a gene: 5. CDR3 length: 16 amino acids. Germline V gene lookup returns CDR1 SGHRS and CDR2 YFSETQ. CDR3 sequence reads: CASSFGQGNAKNIQYF. The CDR3 region has the DNA TGCGCCAGCAGCTTCGGACAGGGAAACGCCAAAAACATTCAGTACTTC.

The chain couples TRBV5-6 to TRBJ2-1; possibly TRBD1 for D (7 bases). The CDR3 is 14 amino acids. V lost 7 bases, J lost 7 bases, and 18 bases lay in between. Germline lookup yields CDR1 SGHDT and CDR2 YYEEEE. The CDR3 reads CASLPQGGRNEQFF. For the CDR3, the DNA is TGTGCCAGCCTCCCTCAGGGGGGTAGGAATGAGCAGTTCTTC.

The chain combines TRBV10-3 with TRBJ2-1; possibly TRBD2 for D (5 bases). The CDR3 spans 15 residues. The germline V gene has CDR1 ENHRY and CDR2 SYGVKD. Deletions cut 6 bases from V and 0 bases from J, with 12 bases between. CDR3: CAIRDTRSSYNEQFF. CDR3 bases: TGTGCCATCAGAGATACTAGGAGCTCCTACAATGAGCAGTTCTTC.

This clone was seen a few times. The chain couples TRBV18 to TRBJ2-7; TRBD1 aligns across 7 bases. The germline CDR1 and CDR2 sequences are KGHSH and LQKENI. The CDR3 extends over 15 amino acids. Trimming removed 3 bases from V and 6 bases from J; junction bases left unmatched: 11. Written as DNA, the CDR3 is TGTGCCAGCTCACCGGTCGGACAGGCGCCTCGCGAGCAGTACTTC. It translates to CASSPVGQAPREQYF.

The J gene is TRBJ2-5, the V gene TRBV27, with D tentatively TRBD1 (6 bases). This CDR3 spans 15 amino acids. Looked up from germline, CDR1 is MNHEY and CDR2 is SMNVEV (reference sequence). Trimming pared 3 bases from V and 0 bases from J, leaving 11 bases between. The CDR3 DNA sequence: TGTGCCAGCAGTTTCTCCCCAGGGGACCAAGAGACCCAGTACTTC. Translated, it gives CASSFSPGDQETQYF.

The genes are TRBV19 and TRBJ2-1; D perhaps matches TRBD2 (7 bases). The V end was cut by 4 bases, the J end by 1 base, with 23 bases between. The CDR3 totals 19 residues. The germline V gene encodes CDR1 LNHDA and CDR2 SQIVND (reference sequence). The CDR3, as DNA: TGTGCCAGTAGTACCTTCCTGCGGGGGCGGTTCGTATCCTACAATGAGCAGTTCTTC. This gives the protein CASSTFLRGRFVSYNEQFF.

The chain employs TRBV6-5 and TRBJ2-7, with TRBD2 as a possible D gene (7 bases). The CDR3 extends over 15 amino acids. Germline CDR1 and CDR2: MNHEY and SVGAGI. The germline V and J ends were trimmed by 0 bases and 3 bases, with 12 bases remaining between them. CDR3: CASSYSGGGGYEQYF. In DNA, the CDR3 is TGTGCCAGCAGTTACTCCGGAGGGGGGGGCTACGAGCAGTACTTC.

V is TRBV29-1 and J is TRBJ2-6, with 7 nucleotides matching TRBD1. CDR1 is SQVTM, CDR2 ANQGSEA, per germline. The CDR3 contains 16 residues. Germline trimming cut 4 bases from V and 0 bases from J; bases unmatched to any gene: 6. The chain's CDR3 is CSVGRRGNSGANVLTF. In nucleotides, the CDR3 is TGCAGCGTTGGTCGCAGGGGGAACTCTGGGGCCAACGTCCTGACTTTC. Together with reference TRBV29-1 and TRBJ2-6, the CDR3 gives the full variable domain: SAVISQKPSRDICQRGTSLTIQCQVDSQVTMMFWYRQQPGQSLTLIATANQGSEATYESGFVIDKFPISRPNLTFSTLTVSNMSPEDSSIYLCSVGRRGNSGANVLTFGAGSRLTVL.

The rearrangement uses TRBV6-5 and TRBJ2-2; TRBD1 matches at 9 bases. The CDR3 spans 15 residues. From germline, CDR1 is MNHEY and CDR2 SVGAGI. The ends lost 5 bases at V and 5 bases at J; junction bases unmatched: 6. The CDR3 is CASSTRTGETGELFF. The CDR3 DNA reads TGTGCCAGCAGTACAAGGACAGGGGAGACCGGGGAGCTGTTTTTT.

At least ten counts were recorded for this clone. The chain is built from TRBV5-5 and TRBJ1-5, with TRBD1 as a possible D gene (6 bases). V lost 0 bases and J 6 bases, leaving 13 bases between the germline ends. Germline V CDR1 and CDR2: SGHKS, YYEKEE (reference sequence). This CDR3 spans 15 amino acids. CDR3 in DNA: TGTGCCAGCAGCTTGGGGGCAGGGGAAGGTCAGCCCCAGCATTTT. Its translation: CASSLGAGEGQPQHF.